This T cell receptor (beta chain) appears in the sequencing data of a study of post-analysis software for immune sequencing data. The sample holds a few counts of this clonotype. cDNA libraries of TCR beta carried unique molecular identifiers. TCRdb analysed the PCR reads with MiXCR anew, one entry per CDR3 protein. The sample has under 200,000 distinct CDR3 sequences, 30% to 45% seen once; the top ten hold over 25%. With 6 bases removed from V and 2 bases from J, the gap between germline ends came to 11 bases. The CDR3 is made up of 15 amino acids. This specimen was blood, taken after autologous hematopoietic stem cell transplantation. This TCR derives from a girl aged 5-17 years with multiple sclerosis. The V and J genes are TRBV12-3 or TRBV12-4 and TRBJ1-6; no firm D call. The CDR3 DNA is TGTGCCAGCAGGCCCGGGTTGCCCTATAATTCACCCCTCCACTTT. Translated, it gives CASRPGLPYNSPLHF.